The T cell receptor (beta chain) under discussion was sequenced for a study of lymphopenia after photon versus proton radiotherapy. Findings of the study overall: Oligoclonal CD8+ Temra expansion after nadir drove photon patients' diversity drop. Photon-treated patients lost naive T cells and TCR diversity; proton-treated stayed stable. Only patients who died were analyzed for survival; proton advantage is unproven.

Assay used: immunoSEQ multiplex PCR; TCRdb lists only in-frame clones, some missing. This table has approximately 17,000 clones, around 84% appearing once. On this clone itself: Its specificity is not known.

V lost 0 bases, J lost 4 bases, and 9 bases lay in between. CDR1 PRHDT and CDR2 FYEKMQ come from the germline V gene (reference sequence). The CDR3 has 14 residues. This material consisted of peripheral blood, taken from a patient treated with proton-based radiotherapy. The chain has TRBV13 and TRBJ1-2; D possibly corresponds to TRBD1 (5 bases). This receptor was obtained from a man aged 70 or older with pancreatic cancer. This CDR3 reads CASSLGSGGYGYTF. As DNA, the CDR3 is TGTGCCAGCAGCTTAGGGTCTGGGGGCTATGGCTACACCTTC. Together with reference TRBV13 and TRBJ1-2, the CDR3 gives the full variable domain: AAGVIQSPRHLIKEKRETATLKCYPIPRHDTVYWYQQGPGQDPQFLISFYEKMQSDKGSIPDRFSAQQFSDYHSELNMSSLELGDSALYFCASSLGSGGYGYTFGSGTRLTVV.